What follows are 20 T cell receptor beta chains derived from one specimen sequenced in a study of T cells after yellow fever vaccination. TCRdb called the 5' RACE reads again in MiXCR, with one record for every CDR3 protein. The table includes over 300,000 distinct CDR3 sequences, about 6.9% detected once. Sample: PBMCs, taken roughly 46 days after the first yellow fever vaccination. The source is a man younger than 35 who received the YFV17D yellow fever vaccine.

This clonotype was seen repeatedly, ten times or more. This rearrangement joins TRBV5-1 to TRBJ2-7; 10 nucleotides match TRBD1. Germline assignment: CDR1 SGHRS and CDR2 YFSETQ. Trimming removed 7 bases from V and 4 bases from J; junction bases left unmatched: 5. The CDR3 contains 13 residues. The chain's CDR3 is CASGGTGDYEQYF. The CDR3 DNA sequence: TGCGCCAGCGGGGGGACAGGGGATTACGAGCAGTACTTC.

This clonotype came up many times. The rearrangement uses TRBV6-1 and TRBJ2-4; D is perhaps TRBD2 (6 bases). The V gene's germline CDR1 is MNHNS and CDR2 SASEGT. The CDR3 extends over 15 amino acids. The V end was cut by 4 bases, the J end by 5 bases, with 15 bases between. CDR3 residues: CASSAPGSSENIQYF. As DNA, the CDR3 is TGTGCCAGCAGTGCCCCCGGGAGTAGCGAAAACATTCAGTACTTC.

This clonotype was recorded a few times. The CDR3 region is CASSYSAITDTQYF. CDR3 sequence (DNA): TGTGCCAGCAGTTACTCGGCCATCACAGATACGCAGTATTTT. This rearrangement joins TRBV6-5 to TRBJ2-3; D not certain. V dropped 0 bases and J dropped 2 bases, with 6 bases sitting between them. Germline V gene lookup returns CDR1 MNHEY and CDR2 SVGAGI. The CDR3 has 14 amino acids.

Many counts were recorded for this clonotype. This sequence joins TRBV12-3 or TRBV12-4 and TRBJ2-7; D might be TRBD1 (6 bases). This CDR3 spans 14 amino acids. Trimming pared 6 bases from V and 0 bases from J, leaving 12 bases between. DNA of the CDR3: TGTGCCAGCAGACCCGGACAGAGCTCCTACGAGCAGTACTTC. This sequence encodes CASRPGQSSYEQYF.

V is TRBV7-2 and J is TRBJ2-1; 14 bases are shared with TRBD2. With 5 bases clipped from V and 8 bases from J, the junction kept 5 bases outside the gene matches. Germline values: CDR1 SGHTA, CDR2 FQGNSA. The CDR3 loop spans 15 amino acids. The CDR3 DNA reads as TGTGCCAGCAGCCGAGGGACTAGCGGGGGCTATGAGCAGTTCTTC. Protein product: CASSRGTSGGYEQFF.

This clonotype was seen a few times. The chain couples TRBV20-1 to TRBJ2-2; D remains ambiguous. The CDR3 runs to 14 residues. Germline CDR1 and CDR2: DFQATT and SNEGSKA (reference sequence). Trimming took 1 base from V and 2 from J, leaving 8 bases between them. The CDR3, as DNA: TGCAGTGCTAGAGCCGGAGAAAACACCGGGGAGCTGTTTTTT. Translation gives CSARAGENTGELFF.

This sequence joins TRBV30 and TRBJ1-1; TRBD1 aligns across 7 bases. This CDR3 contains 13 residues. V lost 0 bases to trimming and J lost 7 bases; unmatched junction nucleotides: 5. Germline CDR1 is GTSNPN and CDR2 is SVGIG (reference sequence). The CDR3, as DNA: TGTGCCTGGAGTGTTATGAGGACAGGTGAAGCTTTCTTT. Translated, it gives CAWSVMRTGEAFF.

The table lists this clonotype with a few counts. The chain joins TRBV7-6 to TRBJ2-1, with 8 bases that match TRBD1. CDR3 length: 15 amino acids. Per germline, CDR1 SGHVS and CDR2 FNYEAQ. V was clipped by 5 bases and J by 7 bases; unmatched bases: 10. The CDR3 reads CASSPRQGMVNEQFF. The DNA of the CDR3 is TGTGCCAGCAGCCCCAGACAGGGGATGGTTAATGAGCAGTTCTTC.

This clonotype was observed a handful of times. V usage is TRBV7-2 and J usage is TRBJ2-7; 7 bases map to TRBD1. CDR1 SGHTA and CDR2 FQGNSA come from the germline V gene. The CDR3 has 13 amino acids. V was pared by 8 bases and J by 2 bases, with 6 bases of the junction left unmatched. The CDR3 DNA reads TGTGCCAGCGCCTCGACAGGGACCTACGAGCAGTACTTC. Encoded protein: CASASTGTYEQYF.

This clonotype occurred a few times. V is TRBV5-1 and J is TRBJ2-3; D remains unclear. The germline CDR1 and CDR2 sequences are SGHRS and YFSETQ. The CDR3 covers 12 residues. Trimming pared 6 bases from V and 6 bases from J, leaving 11 bases between. CDR3 sequence reads: CASKKYEDTQYF. In nucleotides, the CDR3 is TGCGCCAGCAAAAAGTACGAGGATACGCAGTATTTT.

This clonotype was observed many times. The chain employs TRBV12-3 or TRBV12-4 and TRBJ2-7; D not certain. The CDR3 is made up of 12 amino acids. V lost 3 bases and J lost 2, with 5 bases in between. The CDR3 is CASSFNTYEQYV. Here the CDR3 DNA reads TGTGCCAGCAGTTTTAACACCTACGAGCAGTACGTC.

This clonotype was recorded at least ten times. V and J are TRBV7-2 and TRBJ2-1, with 9 bases matching TRBD1. Germline V CDR1 and CDR2: SGHTA, FQGNSA. After removal of 0 bases from V and 8 bases from J, the junction contained 5 bases not matched to a gene. This CDR3 comprises 15 residues. CDR3 in DNA: TGTGCCAGCAGCTTAGCCGGGACAGGGTACCATGAGCAGTTCTTC. This codes for CASSLAGTGYHEQFF.

This clonotype appeared many times. This sequence joins TRBV28 and TRBJ1-1; D is uncertain. The CDR3 totals 12 residues. V was cut by 2 bases and J by 5 bases, with 6 bases left in between. Germline V gene data show CDR1 as MDHEN and CDR2 as SYDVKM. CDR3 sequence reads: CASSLRVTEAFF. The CDR3 DNA sequence: TGTGCCAGCAGTTTACGGGTAACTGAAGCTTTCTTT.

This chain links TRBV12-3 or TRBV12-4 with TRBJ2-3; TRBD1 matches 7 bases. CDR3 length: 13 residues. Germline trimming cut 8 bases from V and 4 bases from J; bases unmatched to any gene: 6. CDR3 amino acids: CASSNRGPDTQYF. CDR3 nucleotides: TGTGCCAGCTCCAACAGGGGCCCAGATACGCAGTATTTT.

The CDR3 DNA sequence: TGTGCCTGGAGTTTGGAGGGGGTGAGTGAAGCTTTCTTT. It codes for CAWSLEGVSEAFF. The V and J genes are TRBV30 and TRBJ1-1, with a possible D match to TRBD1 (6 bases). Looked up from germline, CDR1 is GTSNPN and CDR2 is SVGIG (reference sequence). The V end lost 2 bases, the J end lost 7 bases, and 14 bases lay between the germline ends. CDR3 length: 13 amino acids.

In this sample, this clonotype turned up a few times. The rearrangement joins TRBV20-1 to TRBJ2-2; D is possibly TRBD2 (6 bases). This CDR3 contains 16 residues. Germline V gene sequence: CDR1 DFQATT, CDR2 SNEGSKA (reference sequence). The V end lost 1 base, the J end lost 4 bases, and 16 bases lay between the germline ends. The CDR3 nucleotides read TGCAGTGCTAGAGGCCTCAGGAGGGGCCCCACCGGGGAGCTGTTTTTT. This translates into CSARGLRRGPTGELFF.

The chain links TRBV19 to TRBJ2-7, with D perhaps matching TRBD2 (5 bases). The CDR3 runs 14 residues. CDR1 and CDR2 from the germline V gene are LNHDA and SQIVND (reference sequence). Trimming took 6 bases from V and 2 from J, leaving 14 bases between them. In DNA form, the CDR3 reads TGTGCCAGTAGCCAGGCCGGGAATGCCTACGAGCAGTACTTC. This codes for CASSQAGNAYEQYF. Combining the CDR3 with reference TRBV19 and TRBJ2-7 gives the whole variable domain DGGITQSPKYLFRKEGQNVTLSCEQNLNHDAMYWYRQDPGQGLRLIYYSQIVNDFQKGDIAEGYSVSREKKESFPLTVTSAQKNPTAFYLCASSQAGNAYEQYFGPGTRLTVT.

There are a few counts of this clonotype. The genes are TRBV20-1 and TRBJ1-3, with a tentative D call TRBD1 (5 bases). This CDR3 spans 15 amino acids. Trimming removed 2 bases at V and 0 bases at J, with 11 bases between. Germline V gene lookup returns CDR1 DFQATT and CDR2 SNEGSKA (reference sequence). As DNA, the CDR3 is TGCAGTGCTAGAATACAGGAAAGCTCTGGAAACACCATATATTTT. Translated, it gives CSARIQESSGNTIYF.

This clonotype has ten or more counts. This chain links TRBV5-6 with TRBJ2-1; D is ambiguous. The CDR3 has 15 amino acids. V was clipped by 1 base and J by 8 bases, with 16 bases between them. Germline V CDR1 and CDR2: SGHDT, YYEEEE. This CDR3 reads CASSLRRSPRYEQFF. DNA for the CDR3: TGTGCCAGCAGCTTGAGAAGGTCCCCTCGGTATGAGCAGTTCTTC.

This rearrangement joins TRBV11-2 to TRBJ2-5; D is possibly TRBD2 (5 bases). CDR3 length equals 13 residues. V lost 0 bases and J lost 4, with 6 bases in between. Germline CDR1 SGHAT, CDR2 FQNNGV. DNA of the CDR3: TGTGCCAGCAGCTTAGATGCGGGAGAGACCCAGTACTTC. This codes for CASSLDAGETQYF.